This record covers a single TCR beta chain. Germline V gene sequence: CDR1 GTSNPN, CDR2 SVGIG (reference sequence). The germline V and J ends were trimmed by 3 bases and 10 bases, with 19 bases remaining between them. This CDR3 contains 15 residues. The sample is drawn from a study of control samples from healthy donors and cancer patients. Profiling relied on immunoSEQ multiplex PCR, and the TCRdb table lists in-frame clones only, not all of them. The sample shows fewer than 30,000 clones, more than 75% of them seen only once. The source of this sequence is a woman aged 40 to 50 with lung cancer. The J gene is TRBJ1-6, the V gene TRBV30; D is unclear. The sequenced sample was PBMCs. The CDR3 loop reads CAWRPSAGSWSPLHF. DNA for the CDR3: TGTGCCTGGAGGCCCTCGGCGGGCTCATGGTCACCCCTCCACTTT.